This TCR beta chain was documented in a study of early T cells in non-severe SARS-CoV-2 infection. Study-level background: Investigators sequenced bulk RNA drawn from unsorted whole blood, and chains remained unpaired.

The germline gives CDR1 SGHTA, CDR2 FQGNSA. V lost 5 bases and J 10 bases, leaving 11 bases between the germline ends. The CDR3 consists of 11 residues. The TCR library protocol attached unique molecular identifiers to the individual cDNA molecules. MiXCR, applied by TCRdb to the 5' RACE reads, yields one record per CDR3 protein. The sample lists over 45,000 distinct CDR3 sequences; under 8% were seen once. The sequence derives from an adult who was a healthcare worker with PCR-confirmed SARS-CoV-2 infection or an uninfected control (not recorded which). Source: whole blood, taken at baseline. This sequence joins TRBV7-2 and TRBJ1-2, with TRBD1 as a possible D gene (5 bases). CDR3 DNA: TGTGCCAGCAGCCCGACAGCTACCTACACCTTC. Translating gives CASSPTATYTF.